These T cell receptor beta chains were read from a single sample in a study of T cell responses to AZD1222 COVID-19 vaccine. TCRdb's table, derived via immunoSEQ multiplex PCR, lists solely in-frame clones and lacks some. The repertoire consists of roughly 100,000 clones, with roughly 87% occurring once and the leading ten covering less than 6%. The sample was peripheral blood, taken on day 0 of AZD1222 vaccination. These TCRs come from an adult in good health. Both conserved end residues are part of each CDR3. Fields, in order: CDR3 protein, J gene, V gene.

CASRGTSGLTSTDTQYF	TRBJ2-3	TRBV3-1/TRBV3-2
CASSFGRTGILDEQFF	TRBJ2-1	TRBV5-1
CASSFQSTYYGYTF	TRBJ1-2	TRBV7-2
CASSSTRDRGRGYGYTF	TRBJ1-2	TRBV11-2
CASSRGQWGYTF	TRBJ1-2	TRBV3-1/TRBV3-2
CASSLGTGGPEYF	TRBJ2-5	TRBV6-5
CASSLSGGYTF	TRBJ1-2	TRBV12-3/TRBV12-4
CASSLLGQGNTIYF	TRBJ1-3	TRBV11-2
CASSLSGSSYEQYF	TRBJ2-7	TRBV7-9
CASSYFRTGALITYEQYF	TRBJ2-7	TRBV6-2/TRBV6-3
CASSLHAGTNYEQYF	TRBJ2-7	TRBV4-1
CASSIATGTTNEKLFF	TRBJ1-4	TRBV19
CSGATGEAFF	TRBJ1-1	TRBV29-1
CASSSFGNQPQHF	TRBJ1-5	TRBV19